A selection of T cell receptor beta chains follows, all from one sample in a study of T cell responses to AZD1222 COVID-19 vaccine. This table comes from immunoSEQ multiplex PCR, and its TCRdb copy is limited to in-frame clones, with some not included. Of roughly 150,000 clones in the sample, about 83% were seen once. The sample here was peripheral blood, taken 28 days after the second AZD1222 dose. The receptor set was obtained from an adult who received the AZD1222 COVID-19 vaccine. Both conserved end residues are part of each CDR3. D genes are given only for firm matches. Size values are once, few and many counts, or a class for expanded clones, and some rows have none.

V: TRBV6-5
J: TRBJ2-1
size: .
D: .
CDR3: CASSYSFEGNSEQFF
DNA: TGTGCCAGCAGTTACTCGTTTGAAGGCAATAGTGAGCAGTTCTTC

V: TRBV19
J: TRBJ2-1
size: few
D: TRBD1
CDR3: CASTRDSSYNEQFF
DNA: TGTGCCAGTACCCGGGACAGCTCCTACAATGAGCAGTTCTTC

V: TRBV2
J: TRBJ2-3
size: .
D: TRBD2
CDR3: CASSDQGGGATDTQYF
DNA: TGTGCCAGCAGTGATCAGGGCGGGGGGGCCACAGATACGCAGTATTTT

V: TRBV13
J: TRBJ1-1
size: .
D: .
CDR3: CASSLSQKGGNTEAFF
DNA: TGTGCCAGCAGCCTTTCACAGAAGGGCGGGAACACTGAAGCTTTCTTT

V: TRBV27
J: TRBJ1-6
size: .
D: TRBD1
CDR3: CASTRFGQGSSPLHF
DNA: TGTGCCAGCACACGGTTCGGACAGGGGAGTTCACCCCTCCACTTT

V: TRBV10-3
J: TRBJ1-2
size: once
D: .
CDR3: CASHRDSSMVYGYTF
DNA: TGTGCCTCGCACCGGGACTCCTCCATGGTCTATGGCTACACCTTC

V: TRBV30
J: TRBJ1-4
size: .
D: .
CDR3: CAWSVQGEKLFF
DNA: TGTGCCTGGAGTGTACAAGGAGAAAAACTGTTTTTT

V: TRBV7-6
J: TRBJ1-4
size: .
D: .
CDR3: CASSLERGTGNEKLFF
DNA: TGTGCCAGCAGCTTAGAGAGAGGGACGGGGAATGAAAAACTGTTTTTT

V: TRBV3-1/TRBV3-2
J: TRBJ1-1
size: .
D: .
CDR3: CASIKKGGNTEAFF
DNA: TGTGCCAGCATTAAGAAGGGGGGGAACACTGAAGCTTTCTTT

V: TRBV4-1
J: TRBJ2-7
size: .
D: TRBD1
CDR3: CASSQDRTGTGAVRSYEQYF
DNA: TGCGCCAGCAGCCAAGACCGTACCGGGACAGGGGCCGTCCGCTCCTACGAGCAGTACTTC

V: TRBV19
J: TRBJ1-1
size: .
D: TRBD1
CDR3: CASTSGTVNTEAFF
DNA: TGTGCCAGTACCTCTGGGACAGTGAACACTGAAGCTTTCTTT

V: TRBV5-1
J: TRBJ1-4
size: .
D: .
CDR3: CASSPWPEEKLFF
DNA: TGCGCCAGCAGCCCCTGGCCTGAGGAAAAACTGTTTTTT

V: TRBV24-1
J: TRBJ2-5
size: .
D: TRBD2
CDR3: CATSASGGEQETQYF
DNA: TGTGCCACCAGTGCAAGCGGGGGGGAACAAGAGACCCAGTACTTC

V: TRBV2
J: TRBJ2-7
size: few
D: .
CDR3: CASFSDASYEQYF
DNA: TGTGCCAGTTTCAGTGATGCCTCCTACGAGCAGTACTTC

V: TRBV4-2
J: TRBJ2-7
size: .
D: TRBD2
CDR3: CASSQASGDSYEQYF
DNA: TGTGCCAGCAGCCAGGCTAGCGGGGACTCCTACGAGCAGTACTTC

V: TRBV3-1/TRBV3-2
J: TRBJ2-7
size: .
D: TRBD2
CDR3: CASRHSGEGKEQYF
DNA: TGTGCCAGCAGACATAGCGGGGAGGGGAAAGAGCAGTACTTC

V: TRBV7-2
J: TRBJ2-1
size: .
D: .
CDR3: CASSSTAREQFF
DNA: TGTGCCAGCAGCTCGACAGCCAGGGAGCAGTTCTTC

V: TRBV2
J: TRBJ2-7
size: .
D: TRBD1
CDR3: CASSGTGGFGEQYF
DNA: TGTGCCAGCAGTGGGACAGGGGGCTTTGGCGAGCAGTACTTC

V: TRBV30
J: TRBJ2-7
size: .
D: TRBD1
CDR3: CAWSPGGHEQYF
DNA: TGTGCCTGGAGTCCAGGGGGCCATGAGCAGTACTTC

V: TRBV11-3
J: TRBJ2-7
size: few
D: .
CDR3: CASSTTGSYEQYF
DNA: TGTGCCAGCAGCACTACAGGCTCCTACGAGCAGTACTTC

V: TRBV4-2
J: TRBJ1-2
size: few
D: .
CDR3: CASSQDTGRSYGYTF
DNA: TGTGCCAGCAGCCAAGATACAGGGCGATCCTATGGCTACACCTTC

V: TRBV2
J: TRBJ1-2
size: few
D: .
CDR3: CASNLGGGGIGYGYTF
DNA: TGTGCCAGCAACCTGGGTGGCGGGGGAATTGGCTATGGCTACACCTTC

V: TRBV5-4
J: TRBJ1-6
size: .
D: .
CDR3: CASSLLGFVNSPLHF
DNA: TGTGCCAGCAGCTTGCTGGGGTTTGTCAATTCACCCCTCCACTTT

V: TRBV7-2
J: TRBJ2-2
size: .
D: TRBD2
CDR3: CASSFWGGFGTGELFF
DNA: TGTGCCAGCAGCTTTTGGGGGGGGTTCGGCACCGGGGAGCTGTTTTTT

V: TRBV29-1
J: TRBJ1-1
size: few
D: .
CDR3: CSADKLGVPEAFF
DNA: TGCAGCGCTGATAAATTGGGGGTACCTGAAGCTTTCTTT

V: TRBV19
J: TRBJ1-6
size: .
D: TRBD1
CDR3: CASSITTGQGWSPLHF
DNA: TGTGCCAGTAGTATCACTACGGGACAGGGGTGGTCACCCCTCCACTTT

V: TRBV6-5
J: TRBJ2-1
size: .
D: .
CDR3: CASRTGGGGQFF
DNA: TGTGCCAGCAGAACGGGGGGAGGGGGGCAGTTCTTC

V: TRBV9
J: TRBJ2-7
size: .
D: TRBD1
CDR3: CASSPPYWQGANEQYF
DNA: TGTGCCAGCAGCCCCCCTTACTGGCAGGGGGCTAACGAGCAGTACTTC

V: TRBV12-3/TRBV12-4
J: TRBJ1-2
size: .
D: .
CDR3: CASSLDSRDGYTF
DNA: TGTGCCAGCAGTTTAGACAGCCGAGATGGCTACACCTTC

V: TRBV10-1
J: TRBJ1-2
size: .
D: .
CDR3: CASSESTEYGYTF
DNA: TGCGCCAGCAGTGAGTCTACGGAATATGGCTACACCTTC

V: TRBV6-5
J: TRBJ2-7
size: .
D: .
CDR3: CASSSQGYEQYF
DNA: TGTGCCAGCAGTTCACAGGGTTACGAGCAGTACTTC

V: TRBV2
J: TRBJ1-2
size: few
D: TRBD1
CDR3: CASSPGQAYGYTF
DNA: TGTGCCAGCAGCCCGGGACAGGCGTATGGCTACACCTTC

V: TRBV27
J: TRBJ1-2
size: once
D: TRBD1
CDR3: CASEGTVYGYTF
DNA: TGTGCCAGCGAAGGGACAGTCTATGGCTACACCTTC

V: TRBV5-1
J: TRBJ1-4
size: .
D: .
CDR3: CASSGGASEKLFF
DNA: TGCGCCAGCAGCGGAGGGGCGAGCGAAAAACTGTTTTTT

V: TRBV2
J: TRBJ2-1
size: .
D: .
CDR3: CASILGGSRGEQFF
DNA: TGTGCCAGCATTCTTGGCGGGTCTAGGGGTGAGCAGTTCTTC

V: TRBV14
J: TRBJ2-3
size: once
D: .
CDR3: CASSHGSLSVDTQYF
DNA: TGTGCCAGCAGCCACGGGAGCCTGTCCGTAGATACGCAGTATTTT

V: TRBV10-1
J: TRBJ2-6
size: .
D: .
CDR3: CASSESAGGANVLTF
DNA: TGCGCCAGCAGTGAGTCAGCTGGTGGGGCCAACGTCCTGACTTTC

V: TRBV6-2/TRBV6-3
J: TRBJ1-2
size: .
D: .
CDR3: CASSYGPGDNYGYTF
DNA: TGTGCCAGCAGTTACGGGCCAGGGGATAACTATGGCTACACCTTC

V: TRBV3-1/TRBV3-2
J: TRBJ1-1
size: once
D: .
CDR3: CASSQGGYMNTEAFF
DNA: TGTGCCAGCAGCCAGGGGGGATATATGAACACTGAAGCTTTCTTT

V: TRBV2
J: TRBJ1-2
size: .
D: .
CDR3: CASIRNRNYGYTF
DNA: TGTGCCAGCATTCGGAACAGGAACTATGGCTACACCTTC

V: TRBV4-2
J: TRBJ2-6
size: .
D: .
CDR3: CASSQDGGTFSGANVLTF
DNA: TGTGCCAGCAGCCAAGATGGAGGGACATTCTCTGGGGCCAACGTCCTGACTTTC

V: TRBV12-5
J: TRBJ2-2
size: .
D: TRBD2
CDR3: CASGLVRLAENTGELFF
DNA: TGTGCTAGTGGTTTGGTTAGGCTAGCGGAGAACACCGGGGAGCTGTTTTTT

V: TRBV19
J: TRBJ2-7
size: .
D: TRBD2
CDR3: CASSNGGFYEQYF
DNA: TGTGCCAGTAGTAACGGGGGGTTCTACGAGCAGTACTTC

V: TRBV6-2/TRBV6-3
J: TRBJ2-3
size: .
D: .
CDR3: CASSYGTQWTQYF
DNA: TGTGCCAGCAGTTACGGGACACAGTGGACGCAGTATTTT

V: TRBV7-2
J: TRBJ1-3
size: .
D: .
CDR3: CASRADGKMGNTIYF
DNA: TGTGCCAGCAGGGCTGACGGGAAAATGGGAAACACCATATATTTT

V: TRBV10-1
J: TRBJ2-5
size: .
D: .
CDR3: CASSEGETQYF
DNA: TGCGCCAGCAGTGAGGGAGAGACCCAGTACTTC

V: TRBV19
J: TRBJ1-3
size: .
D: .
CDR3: CASSLATGNTIYF
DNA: TGTGCCAGTAGTCTGGCAACTGGAAACACCATATATTTT

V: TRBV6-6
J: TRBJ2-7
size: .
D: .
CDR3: CASSSPRGRDEQYF
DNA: TGTGCCAGCAGTTCCCCGAGGGGTCGGGACGAGCAGTACTTC

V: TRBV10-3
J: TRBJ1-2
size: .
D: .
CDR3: CAISESPGREANYGYTF
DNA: TGTGCCATCAGTGAGTCCCCAGGGAGGGAAGCTAACTATGGCTACACCTTC